This TCR beta chain was recovered during a study of chemoradiotherapy in HPV16-positive cancers. General study findings and limits: For HPV16-positive patients, expanding HPV-responsive T cells associated with longer recurrence-free survival. During treatment, candidate HPV-specific clones and E7-related motifs expanded in tumor.

Concerning this clone itself: Its antigen remains unidentified.

Clones were sequenced by immunoSEQ multiplex PCR, and TCRdb holds only the in-frame ones, with some missing. The sample has around 6,200 clones; about 83% are singletons. J was trimmed by 5 bases and V by 1 base; bases with no gene match: 4. The CDR3 extends over 14 amino acids. Germline V CDR1 and CDR2: SEHNR, FQNEAQ (reference sequence). Source: tumor tissue, taken from a patient who underwent chemoradiotherapy. This chain links TRBV7-9 with TRBJ1-2, with 7 bases that match TRBD1. This clonotype was sampled from a human donor with HPV-associated anogenital cancer. CDR3 in amino acids: CASSLEGRGYGYTF. In DNA form, the CDR3 reads TGTGCCAGCAGCTTAGAGGGCAGGGGGTATGGCTACACCTTC.